This T cell receptor (beta chain) was observed in a study of T-cell memory formation after mild COVID-19. Study-wide context: Among the donors, TCR clusters were largely specific to each donor.

TCRalpha and TCRbeta libraries used 5'RACE with constant-segment primers and UMIs. TCRdb recomputed calls from the 5' RACE reads with MiXCR, one row per CDR3 protein. This table holds about 340,000 distinct CDR3 sequences, 21% found once. The CDR3 covers 16 residues. Trimming stripped 6 bases from V and 0 bases from J, with 14 bases between. Germline V gene data show CDR1 as LNHDA and CDR2 as SQIVND (reference sequence). This clonotype was seen a few times. Its matching antigen is unknown. Study conclusions and caveats: Several responding clones turned up in pre-infection memory, indicating that cross-reactive memory may have taken part. Researchers could not confirm that second-wave clones peaking on day 37 targeted SARS-CoV-2.

The chain combines TRBV19 with TRBJ2-2; D may be TRBD2 (5 bases). Sequencing used PBMCs or a T cell subset sorted from them (not recorded which). This sequence was found in an adult woman who had mild COVID-19 (a few samples of this study predate the infection). Cell type and time point are not known. The CDR3 region has the DNA TGTGCCAGTAGCTCGGACTGGTTCGCGAACACCGGGGAGCTGTTTTTT. Its protein product is CASSSDWFANTGELFF.